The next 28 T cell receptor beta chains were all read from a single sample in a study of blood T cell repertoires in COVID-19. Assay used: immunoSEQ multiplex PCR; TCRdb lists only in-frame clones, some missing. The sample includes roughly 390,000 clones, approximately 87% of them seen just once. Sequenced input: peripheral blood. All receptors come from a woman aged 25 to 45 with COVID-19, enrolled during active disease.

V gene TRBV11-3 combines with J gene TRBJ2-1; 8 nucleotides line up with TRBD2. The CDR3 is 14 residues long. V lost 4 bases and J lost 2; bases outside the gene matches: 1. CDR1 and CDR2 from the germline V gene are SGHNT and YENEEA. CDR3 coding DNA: TGTGCCAGCAGCTCGACTAGCGCCTACAATGAGCAGTTCTTC. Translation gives CASSSTSAYNEQFF. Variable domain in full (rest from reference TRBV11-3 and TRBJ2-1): EAGVVQSPRYKIIEKKQPVAFWCNPISGHNTLYWYLQNLGQGPELLIRYENEEAVDDSQLPKDRFSAERLKGVDSTLKIQPAELGDSAVYLCASSSTSAYNEQFFGPGTRLTVL.

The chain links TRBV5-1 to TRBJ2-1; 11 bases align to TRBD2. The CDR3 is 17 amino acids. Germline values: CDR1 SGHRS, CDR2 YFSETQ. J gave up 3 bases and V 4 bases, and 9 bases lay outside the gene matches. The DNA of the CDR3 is TGCGCCAGCAGCGCTTCTAGCGGGAGGCCATTCTACAATGAGCAGTTCTTC. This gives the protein CASSASSGRPFYNEQFF.

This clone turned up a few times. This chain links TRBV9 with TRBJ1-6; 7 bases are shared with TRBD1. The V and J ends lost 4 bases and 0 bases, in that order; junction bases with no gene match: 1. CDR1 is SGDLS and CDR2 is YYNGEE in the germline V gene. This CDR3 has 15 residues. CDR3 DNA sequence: TGTGCCAGCAGCCAGGGGGGCTCCTATAATTCACCCCTCCACTTT. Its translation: CASSQGGSYNSPLHF.

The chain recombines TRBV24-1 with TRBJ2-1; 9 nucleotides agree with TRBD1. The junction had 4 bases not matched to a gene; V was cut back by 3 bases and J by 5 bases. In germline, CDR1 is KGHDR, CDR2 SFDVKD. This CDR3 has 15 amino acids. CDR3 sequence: CATSDRTGADNEQFF. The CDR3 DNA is TGTGCCACCAGTGATCGGACAGGGGCCGACAATGAGCAGTTCTTC.

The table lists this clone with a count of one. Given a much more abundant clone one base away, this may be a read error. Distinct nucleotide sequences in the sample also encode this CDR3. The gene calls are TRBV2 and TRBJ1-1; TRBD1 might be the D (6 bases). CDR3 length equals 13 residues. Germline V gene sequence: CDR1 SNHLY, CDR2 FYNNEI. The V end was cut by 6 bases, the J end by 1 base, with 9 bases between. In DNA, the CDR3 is TGTGCCAGCAGCCAGGACAGGAACACTGAAGCTTTCTTT. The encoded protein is CASSQDRNTEAFF.

DNA for the CDR3: TGTGCCTGGAGGAGGAGGGAGGGGGAGAACACTGAAGCTTTCTTT. Protein: CAWRRREGENTEAFF. The rearrangement links TRBV30 to TRBJ1-1; TRBD1 is a possible D gene (6 bases). Germline-derived CDR1 and CDR2 are GTSNPN and SVGIG (reference sequence). The CDR3 consists of 15 residues. The V gene lost 3 bases and the J gene lost 1 base, with 15 bases spanning the gap.

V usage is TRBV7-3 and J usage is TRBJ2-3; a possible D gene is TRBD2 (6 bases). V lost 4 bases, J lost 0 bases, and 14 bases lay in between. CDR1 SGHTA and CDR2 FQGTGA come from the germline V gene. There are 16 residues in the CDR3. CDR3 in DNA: TGTGCCAGCAGCTCCCCCCTGGCGGGAAGCACAGATACGCAGTATTTT. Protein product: CASSSPLAGSTDTQYF.

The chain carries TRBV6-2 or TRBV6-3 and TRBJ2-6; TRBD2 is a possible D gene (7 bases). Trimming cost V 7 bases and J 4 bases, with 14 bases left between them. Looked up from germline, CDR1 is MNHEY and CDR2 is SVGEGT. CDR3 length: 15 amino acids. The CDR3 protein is CASTPGGPGANVLTF. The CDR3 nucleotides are TGTGCCAGCACCCCCGGGGGGCCCGGGGCCAACGTCCTGACTTTC.

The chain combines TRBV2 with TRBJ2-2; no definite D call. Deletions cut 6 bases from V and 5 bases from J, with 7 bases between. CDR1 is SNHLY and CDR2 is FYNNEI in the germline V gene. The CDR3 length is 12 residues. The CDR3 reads CASRRHTGELFF. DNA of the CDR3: TGTGCCAGCAGGCGACATACCGGGGAGCTGTTTTTT.

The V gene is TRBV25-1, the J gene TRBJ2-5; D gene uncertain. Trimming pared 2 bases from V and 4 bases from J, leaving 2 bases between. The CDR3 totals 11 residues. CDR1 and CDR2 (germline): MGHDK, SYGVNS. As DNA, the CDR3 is TGTGCCAGCAGTGAACTAGAGACCCAGTACTTC. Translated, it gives CASSELETQYF.

The CDR3 DNA reads as TGTGCCACCCTCGGGACAGCGTATAGCAATCAGCCCCAGCATTTT. This sequence encodes CATLGTAYSNQPQHF. The genes are TRBV19 and TRBJ1-5, with TRBD1 identical over 7 bases. The ends lost 10 bases at V and 0 bases at J; junction bases unmatched: 9. This CDR3 is built from 15 residues. Germline CDR1 and CDR2: LNHDA and SQIVND (reference sequence). Variable domain in full (rest from reference TRBV19 and TRBJ1-5): DGGITQSPKYLFRKEGQNVTLSCEQNLNHDAMYWYRQDPGQGLRLIYYSQIVNDFQKGDIAEGYSVSREKKESFPLTVTSAQKNPTAFYLCATLGTAYSNQPQHFGDGTRLSIL.

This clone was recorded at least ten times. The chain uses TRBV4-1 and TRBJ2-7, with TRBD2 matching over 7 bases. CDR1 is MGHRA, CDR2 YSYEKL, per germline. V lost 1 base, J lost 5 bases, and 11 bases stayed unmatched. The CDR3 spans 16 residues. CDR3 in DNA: TGCGCCAGCAGCCAAGGAGCGGGAAGGAACAGCGACGAGCAGTACTTC. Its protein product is CASSQGAGRNSDEQYF.

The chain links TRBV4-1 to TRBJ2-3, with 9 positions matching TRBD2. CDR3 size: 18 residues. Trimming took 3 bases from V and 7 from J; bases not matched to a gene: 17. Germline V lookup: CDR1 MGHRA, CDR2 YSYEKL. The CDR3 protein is CASSHRLGELAGRNTQYF. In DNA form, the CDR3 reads TGCGCCAGCAGCCACCGCTTGGGGGAGCTAGCGGGACGGAATACGCAGTATTTT.

CDR3 nucleotides: TGTGCCAGCAGCTTAACCCCTAGCGGGAGGATCGACGAGCAGTACTTC. Protein product: CASSLTPSGRIDEQYF. This chain connects TRBV7-3 to TRBJ2-7; 11 bases agree with TRBD2. The V segment lost 0 bases and the J segment 5 bases; nucleotides outside the gene matches: 6. Germline V gene data show CDR1 as SGHTA and CDR2 as FQGTGA. The CDR3 runs to 16 residues. Full variable domain (missing parts from reference TRBV7-3 and TRBJ2-7): GAGVSQTPSNKVTEKGKYVELRCDPISGHTALYWYRQSLGQGPEFLIYFQGTGAADDSGLPNDRFFAVRPEGSVSTLKIQRTERGDSAVYLCASSLTPSGRIDEQYFGPGTRLTVT.

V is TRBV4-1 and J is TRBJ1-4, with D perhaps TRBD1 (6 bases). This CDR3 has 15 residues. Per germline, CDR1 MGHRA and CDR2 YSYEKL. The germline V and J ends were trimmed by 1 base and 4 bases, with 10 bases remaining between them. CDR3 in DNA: TGCGCCAGCAGCCAAGGGGAGGGGGTTAATGAAAAACTGTTTTTT. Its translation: CASSQGEGVNEKLFF.

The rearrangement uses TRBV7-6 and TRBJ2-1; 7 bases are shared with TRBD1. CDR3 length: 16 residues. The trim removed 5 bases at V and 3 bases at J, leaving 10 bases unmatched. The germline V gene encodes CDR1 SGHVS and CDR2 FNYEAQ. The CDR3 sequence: CASSLHYRGVYNEQFF. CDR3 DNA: TGTGCCAGCAGCCTACATTACAGGGGCGTCTACAATGAGCAGTTCTTC.

In nucleotides, the CDR3 is TGTGCCAGCAGGGGACAGCTTCAAGAGACCCAGTACTTC. Residues: CASRGQLQETQYF. This chain joins TRBV6-1 and TRBJ2-5; 7 nucleotides align to TRBD1. The V and J ends lost 6 bases and 2 bases, in that order; junction bases with no gene match: 3. CDR3 length equals 13 residues. Germline V lookup: CDR1 MNHNS, CDR2 SASEGT.

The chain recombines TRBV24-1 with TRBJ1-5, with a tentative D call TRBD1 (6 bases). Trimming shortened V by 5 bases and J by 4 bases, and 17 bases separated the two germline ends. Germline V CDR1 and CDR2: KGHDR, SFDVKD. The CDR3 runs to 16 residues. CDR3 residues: CATSGPSAGANQPQHF. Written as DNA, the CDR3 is TGTGCCACCAGTGGTCCAAGCGCAGGGGCTAATCAGCCCCAGCATTTT.

The CDR3 DNA reads TGTGCCAGCAGTGCCTCGGGAGGGCCAGATGAGCAGTTCTTC. It translates to CASSASGGPDEQFF. V is TRBV6-4 and J is TRBJ2-1, with 8 nucleotides matching TRBD2. Germline values: CDR1 MRHNA, CDR2 SNTAGT. The CDR3 runs 14 residues. Trimming took 4 bases from V and 8 from J; bases not matched to a gene: 7.

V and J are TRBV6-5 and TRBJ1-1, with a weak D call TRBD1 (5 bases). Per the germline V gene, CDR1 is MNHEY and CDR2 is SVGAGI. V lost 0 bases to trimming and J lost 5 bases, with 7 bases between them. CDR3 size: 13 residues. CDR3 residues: CASSYSGGTEAFF. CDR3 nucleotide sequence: TGTGCCAGCAGTTACTCGGGGGGAACTGAAGCTTTCTTT.

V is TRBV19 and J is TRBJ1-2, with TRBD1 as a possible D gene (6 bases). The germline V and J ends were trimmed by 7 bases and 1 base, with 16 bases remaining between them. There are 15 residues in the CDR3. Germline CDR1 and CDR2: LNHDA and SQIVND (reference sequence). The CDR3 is CASKPRDTSNYGYTF. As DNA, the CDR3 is TGTGCCAGTAAGCCTCGGGACACGAGTAACTATGGCTACACCTTC.

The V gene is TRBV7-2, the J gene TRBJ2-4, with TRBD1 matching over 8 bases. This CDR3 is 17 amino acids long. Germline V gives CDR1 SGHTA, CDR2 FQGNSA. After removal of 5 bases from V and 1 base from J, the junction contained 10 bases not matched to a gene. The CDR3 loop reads CASSLTRGLLAKNIQYF. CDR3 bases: TGTGCCAGCAGCCTAACCAGGGGGCTACTGGCCAAAAACATTCAGTACTTC.

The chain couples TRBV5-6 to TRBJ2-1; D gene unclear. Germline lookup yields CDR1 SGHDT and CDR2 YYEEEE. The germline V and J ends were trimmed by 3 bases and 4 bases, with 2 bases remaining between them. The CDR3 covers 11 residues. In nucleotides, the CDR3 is TGTGCCAGCAGCTCATACAATGAGCAGTTCTTC. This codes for CASSSYNEQFF.

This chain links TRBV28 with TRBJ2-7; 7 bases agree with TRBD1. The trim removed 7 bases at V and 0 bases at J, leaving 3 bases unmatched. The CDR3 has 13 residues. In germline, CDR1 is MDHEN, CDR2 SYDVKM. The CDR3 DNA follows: TGTGCCAGCAAGGGGACAGTCTCCTACGAGCAGTACTTC. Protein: CASKGTVSYEQYF.

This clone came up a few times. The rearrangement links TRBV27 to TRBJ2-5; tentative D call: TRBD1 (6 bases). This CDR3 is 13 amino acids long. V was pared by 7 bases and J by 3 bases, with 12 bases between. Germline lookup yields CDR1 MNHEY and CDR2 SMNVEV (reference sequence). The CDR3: CASTDRREETQYF. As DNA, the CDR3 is TGTGCCAGCACGGACAGAAGGGAAGAGACCCAGTACTTC.

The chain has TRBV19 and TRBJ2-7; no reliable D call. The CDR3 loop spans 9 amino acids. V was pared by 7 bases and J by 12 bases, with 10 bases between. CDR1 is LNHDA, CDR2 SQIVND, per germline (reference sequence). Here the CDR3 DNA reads TGTGCCAGTACCCGTTTCAGGTACTTC. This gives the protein CASTRFRYF.

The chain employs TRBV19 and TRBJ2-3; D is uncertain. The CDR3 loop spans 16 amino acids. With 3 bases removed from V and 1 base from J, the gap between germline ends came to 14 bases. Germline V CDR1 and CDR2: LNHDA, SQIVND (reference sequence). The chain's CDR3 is CASSIVTGYRTDTQYF. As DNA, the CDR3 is TGTGCCAGTAGTATTGTGACGGGTTATCGCACAGATACGCAGTATTTT.

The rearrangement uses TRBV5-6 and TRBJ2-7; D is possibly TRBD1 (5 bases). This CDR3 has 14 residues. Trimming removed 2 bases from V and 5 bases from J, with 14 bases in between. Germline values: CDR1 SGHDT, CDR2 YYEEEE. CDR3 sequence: CASSLEDIPNEQYF. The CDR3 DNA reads TGTGCCAGCAGCTTAGAGGACATTCCAAACGAGCAGTACTTC.